This TCR beta chain was recovered during a study of CD8 T cells in ankylosing spondylitis. Molecular-barcoded quantitative 5'-RACE produced these TCR beta libraries. MiXCR, applied by TCRdb to the 5' RACE reads, yields one record per CDR3 protein. Of a few hundred thousand distinct CDR3 sequences in the sample, roughly 13% were seen once. Study conclusions and caveats: In ankylosing spondylitis blood, a motif of about eight highly homologous TCR beta variants appeared characteristic. Reports of some motif variants in reactive arthritis synovial fluid and blood predate this one. Clones linked to disease, bearing a CD8+ phenotype, were relatively rare in peripheral blood.

This clonotype occurred a few times. Its antigen is currently unknown. V was cut by 4 bases and J by 6 bases, with 11 bases left in between. The CDR3 contains 13 residues. The TCR was taken from a male donor with ankylosing spondylitis. The chain employs TRBV12-3 or TRBV12-4 and TRBJ2-3, with D tentatively TRBD2 (5 bases). Sample: blood, either unsorted or a sorted T cell fraction (not recorded which). The CDR3: CASSWESMDTQYF. The CDR3 DNA is TGTGCCAGCAGTTGGGAGAGCATGGATACGCAGTATTTT.